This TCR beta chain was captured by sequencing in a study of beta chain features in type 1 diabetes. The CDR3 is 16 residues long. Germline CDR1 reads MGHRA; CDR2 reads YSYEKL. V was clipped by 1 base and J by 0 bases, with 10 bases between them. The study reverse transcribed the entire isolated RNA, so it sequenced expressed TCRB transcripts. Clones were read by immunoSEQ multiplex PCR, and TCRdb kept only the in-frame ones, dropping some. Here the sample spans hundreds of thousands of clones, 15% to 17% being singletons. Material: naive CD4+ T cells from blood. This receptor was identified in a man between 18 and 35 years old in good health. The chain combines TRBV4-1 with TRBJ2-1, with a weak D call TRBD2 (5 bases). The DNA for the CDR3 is TGCGCCAGCAGCCAAGGCTTGGGGAGCTCCTACAATGAGCAGTTCTTC. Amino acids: CASSQGLGSSYNEQFF.